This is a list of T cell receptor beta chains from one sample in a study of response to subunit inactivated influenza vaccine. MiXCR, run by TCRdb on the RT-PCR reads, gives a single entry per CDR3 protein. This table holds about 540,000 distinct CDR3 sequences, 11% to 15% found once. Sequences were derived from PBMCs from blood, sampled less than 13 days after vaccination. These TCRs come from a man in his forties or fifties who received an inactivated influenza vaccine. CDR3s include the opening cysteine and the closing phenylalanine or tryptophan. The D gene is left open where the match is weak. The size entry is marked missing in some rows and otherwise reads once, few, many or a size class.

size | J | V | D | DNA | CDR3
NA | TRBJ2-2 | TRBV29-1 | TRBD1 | TGCAGCGTCTCCGGGACAGGGGGCAGCGGGGAGCTGTTTTTT | CSVSGTGGSGELFF
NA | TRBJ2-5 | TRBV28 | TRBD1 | TGTGCCAGCAGTCCCGCCGGGACAGGGGAGGGAGAGACCCAGTACTTC | CASSPAGTGEGETQYF
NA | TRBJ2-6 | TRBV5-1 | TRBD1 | TGCGCCAGCAGCCGGGACAGATCTGGGGCCAACGTCCTGACTTTC | CASSRDRSGANVLTF
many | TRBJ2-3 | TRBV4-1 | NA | TGCGCCAGCAGCCAAGTCACACCCACAGATACGCAGTATTTT | CASSQVTPTDTQYF
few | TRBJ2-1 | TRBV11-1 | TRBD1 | TGTGCCAGCAGCCCCCCCCCGATGACGGGACAGGTAATAAGTGAGCAGTTCTTC | CASSPPPMTGQVISEQFF
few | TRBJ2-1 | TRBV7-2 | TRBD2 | TGTGCCAGCAGCGATAGCGGGAGGGCCGGTGAGCAGTTCTTC | CASSDSGRAGEQFF
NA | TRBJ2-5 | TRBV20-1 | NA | TGCAGTGCTAGATCGAACAGAGACCAAGAGACCCAGTACTTC | CSARSNRDQETQYF
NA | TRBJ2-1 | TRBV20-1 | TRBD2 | TGCAGTGCTAGATCTGGGGGAGGGGTCTATGAGCAGTTCTTC | CSARSGGGVYEQFF
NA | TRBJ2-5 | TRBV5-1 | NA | TGCGCCAGCAGCGATACAGGAGGGGCGGAGACCCAGTACTTC | CASSDTGGAETQYF
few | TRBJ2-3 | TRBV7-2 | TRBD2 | TGTGCCAGCAGCTTATCCAGCGGGAGAGATACGCAGTATTTT | CASSLSSGRDTQYF
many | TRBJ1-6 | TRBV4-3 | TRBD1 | TGCGCCAGCAGCCAAGGGACAGGGTTGAATAATTCACCCCTCCACTTT | CASSQGTGLNNSPLHF
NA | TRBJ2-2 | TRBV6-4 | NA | TGTGCCAGCAGTGACCGTATGGAGGTCACCGGGGAGCTGTTTTTT | CASSDRMEVTGELFF
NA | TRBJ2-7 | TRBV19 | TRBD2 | TGTGCCAGTAGTCTGACTGTGGCGGGAGTCTACGAGCAGTACTTC | CASSLTVAGVYEQYF
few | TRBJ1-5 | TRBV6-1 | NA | TGTGCCAGCAGTCCTCAGGGGCCGGGTGGAAATCAGCCCCAGCATTTT | CASSPQGPGGNQPQHF
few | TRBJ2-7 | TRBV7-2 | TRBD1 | TGTGCCAGCAGCCCGGACAGGGGGCGATTATACGAGCAGTACTTC | CASSPDRGRLYEQYF
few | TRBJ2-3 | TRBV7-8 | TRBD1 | TGTGCCAGCAGCTCGGGACAGGCCGTCCTCTCCTCTAGCACAGATACGCAGTATTTT | CASSSGQAVLSSSTDTQYF
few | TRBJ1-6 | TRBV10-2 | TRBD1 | TGCGCCAGCAGTGAGTCGGAGCGGACAGGGGGTAATTCACCCCTCCACTTT | CASSESERTGGNSPLHF
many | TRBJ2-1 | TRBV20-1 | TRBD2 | TGCAGTGCTAGAGACGACGGGGGGGTCTACAATGAGCAGTTCTTC | CSARDDGGVYNEQFF
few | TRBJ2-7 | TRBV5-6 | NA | TGTGCCAGCAGCGTCCTCGAAGGGCTTCGATACGAGCAGTACTTC | CASSVLEGLRYEQYF
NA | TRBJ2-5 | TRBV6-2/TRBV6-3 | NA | TGTGCCAGCAGTTATCGGTCACTCCAAGAGACCCAGTACTTC | CASSYRSLQETQYF
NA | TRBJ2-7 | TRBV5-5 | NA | TGTGCCAGCAGCTTGGAAGCCAGGGTGCACGAGCAGTACTTC | CASSLEARVHEQYF
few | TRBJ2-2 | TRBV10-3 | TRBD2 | TGTGCCATCAGGCTAGCGGGGTCGAGCGCGAACACCGGGGAGCTGTTTTTT | CAIRLAGSSANTGELFF